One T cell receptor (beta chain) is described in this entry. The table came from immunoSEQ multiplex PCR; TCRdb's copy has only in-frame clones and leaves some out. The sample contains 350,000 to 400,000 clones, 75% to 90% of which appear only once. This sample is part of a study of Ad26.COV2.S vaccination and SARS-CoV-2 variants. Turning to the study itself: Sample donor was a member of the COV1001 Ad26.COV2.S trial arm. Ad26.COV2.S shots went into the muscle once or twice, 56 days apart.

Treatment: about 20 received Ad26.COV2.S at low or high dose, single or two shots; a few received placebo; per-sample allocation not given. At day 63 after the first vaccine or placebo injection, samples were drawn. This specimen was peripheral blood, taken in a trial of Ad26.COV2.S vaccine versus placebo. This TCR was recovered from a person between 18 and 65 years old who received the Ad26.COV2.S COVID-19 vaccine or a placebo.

CDR3 sequence reads: CASSQDSWPSNSPLHF. CDR3 coding DNA: TGTGCCAGCAGCCAAGATTCGTGGCCATCGAATTCACCCCTCCACTTT. The rearrangement joins TRBV14 to TRBJ1-6; unclear D gene. The CDR3 has 16 residues. V lost 0 bases and J lost 7, with 13 bases in between. Germline V gene lookup returns CDR1 SGHDN and CDR2 FVKESK.